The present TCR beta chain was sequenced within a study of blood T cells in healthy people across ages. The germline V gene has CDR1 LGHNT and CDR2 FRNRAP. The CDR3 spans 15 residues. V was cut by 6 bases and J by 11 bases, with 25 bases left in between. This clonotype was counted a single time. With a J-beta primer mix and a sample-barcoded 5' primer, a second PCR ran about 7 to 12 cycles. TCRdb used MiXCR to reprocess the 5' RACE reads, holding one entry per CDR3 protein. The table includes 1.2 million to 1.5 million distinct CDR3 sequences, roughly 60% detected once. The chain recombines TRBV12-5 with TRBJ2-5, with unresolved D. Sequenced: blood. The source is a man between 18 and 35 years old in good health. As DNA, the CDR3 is TGTGCTAGTGGCCCACTAATTTCGATAAGCAATGAGCAGTACTTC. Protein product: CASGPLISISNEQYF.